These 16 T cell receptor beta chains were sequenced from one sample in a study of control samples from healthy donors and cancer patients. The assay was immunoSEQ multiplex PCR, and TCRdb's table has in-frame clones only and misses some. Among about 180,000 clones listed, more than 80% were seen once. Sequenced material: blood. The receptors were sampled from a man aged 30 to 39 in good health.

The rearrangement joins TRBV7-8 to TRBJ1-1; a possible D gene is TRBD1 (6 bases). Per the germline V gene, CDR1 is SGHVS and CDR2 is FQNEAQ. This CDR3 region has 15 residues. Between the trimmed V and J ends, which lost 1 base and 4 bases, there was a span of 13 bases. Here the CDR3 DNA reads TGTGCCAGCAGCTTAGAGGGGGGGGGAAGCACTGAAGCTTTCTTT. Translating it yields CASSLEGGGSTEAFF.

The V and J genes are TRBV5-6 and TRBJ2-3; 13 bases match TRBD2. Germline assignment: CDR1 SGHDT and CDR2 YYEEEE. The CDR3 is made up of 17 amino acids. J lost 2 bases, V lost 3 bases, and 6 bases had no gene match. CDR3 nucleotides: TGTGCCAGCAGCTCTTCCGGGACTAGCGGGATCACAGATACGCAGTATTTT. Its protein is CASSSSGTSGITDTQYF. The full variable domain, rest sourced from reference TRBV5-6 and TRBJ2-3, is DAGVTQSPTHLIKTRGQQVTLRCSPKSGHDTVSWYQQALGQGPQFIFQYYEEEERQRGNFPDRFSGHQFPNYSSELNVNALLLGDSALYLCASSSSGTSGITDTQYFGPGTRLTVL.

V gene TRBV6-5 combines with J gene TRBJ1-2; D may be TRBD1 (5 bases). The V gene lost 10 bases and the J gene lost 2 bases, with 14 bases spanning the gap. CDR1 is MNHEY and CDR2 is SVGAGI in the germline V gene. CDR3 length equals 13 residues. The CDR3 coding sequence is TGTGCCACCAAAAGGCCAGGGAACTATGGCTACACCTTC. This encodes CATKRPGNYGYTF.

The chain has TRBV5-4 and TRBJ2-7; 10 nucleotides align to TRBD2. V dropped 4 bases and J dropped 4; count of bases not matched to a gene: 8. The germline V gene has CDR1 SGHNT and CDR2 YYREEE (reference sequence). The CDR3 is made up of 15 amino acids. The CDR3 reads CASSPRASGSYEQYF. In nucleotides, the CDR3 is TGTGCCAGCAGCCCTAGGGCTAGCGGGAGTTACGAGCAGTACTTC.

The rearrangement links TRBV6-6 to TRBJ1-6, with TRBD1 matching 9 bases. The V gene end was trimmed by 6 bases and the J gene end by 8 bases; junction bases not matched to a gene: 5. The CDR3 loop spans 14 amino acids. The germline V gene encodes CDR1 MNHNY and CDR2 SVGAGI (reference sequence). CDR3 sequence: CASRGDRADSPLHF. The CDR3 DNA sequence: TGTGCCAGCAGGGGGGACAGGGCGGATTCACCCCTCCACTTT.

V usage is TRBV30 and J usage is TRBJ1-3; D is uncertain. The length of the CDR3 is 13 residues. Germline values: CDR1 GTSNPN, CDR2 SVGIG (reference sequence). V shed 2 bases and J shed 0 bases, with 5 bases lying between them. The CDR3 DNA sequence: TGTGCCTGGAGTTATTTCTCTGGAAACACCATATATTTT. Translating it yields CAWSYFSGNTIYF.

The sample holds one count of this clone. The V and J genes are TRBV30 and TRBJ2-3; D may be TRBD1 or TRBD2 (6 bases each). Trimming cost V 3 bases and J 4 bases, with 20 bases left between them. The CDR3 runs to 16 residues. Germline V CDR1 and CDR2: GTSNPN, SVGIG (reference sequence). The CDR3 DNA reads as TGTGCCTGGAGCTCTTCACCCAAGGGGGGCGCAGATACGCAGTATTTT. Translating gives CAWSSSPKGGADTQYF.

This chain connects TRBV12-3 or TRBV12-4 to TRBJ1-5, with a possible D match to TRBD1 (6 bases). V lost 6 bases and J lost 5, with 11 bases in between. The CDR3 is 13 residues long. The CDR3 nucleotides read TGTGCCAGCAGCGTCGGGGGCCATCAGCCCCAGCATTTT. This gives the protein CASSVGGHQPQHF.

The chain links TRBV20-1 to TRBJ1-2; no clear D gene. The CDR3 is made up of 10 amino acids. The germline V gene has CDR1 DFQATT and CDR2 SNEGSKA (reference sequence). V was cut by 6 bases and J by 6 bases, with 8 bases left in between. CDR3 region: CSATRDGYTF. The CDR3, as DNA: TGCAGTGCAACTCGGGATGGCTACACCTTC.

The chain employs TRBV18 and TRBJ2-4; D not certain. V was pared by 0 bases and J by 5 bases, with 14 bases between. Germline V CDR1 and CDR2: KGHSH, LQKENI. This CDR3 contains 16 residues. CDR3 loop: CASSPPSLPWENIQYF. The CDR3 nucleotides are TGTGCCAGCTCACCACCGTCCCTTCCTTGGGAAAACATTCAGTACTTC. Filled out from reference TRBV18 and TRBJ2-4, the complete variable domain reads NAGVMQNPRHLVRRRGQEARLRCSPMKGHSHVYWYRQLPEEGLKFMVYLQKENIIDESGMPKERFSAEFPKEGPSILRIQQVVRGDSAAYFCASSPPSLPWENIQYFGAGTRLSVL.

The chain is built from TRBV5-6 and TRBJ2-3; D unresolved. Germline V lookup: CDR1 SGHDT, CDR2 YYEEEE. The CDR3 consists of 13 residues. Trimming cost V 10 bases and J 4 bases, with 16 bases left between them. CDR3 coding DNA: TGTGCCCCGAGCTGGGGTAGAGCAGATACGCAGTATTTT. It yields the protein CAPSWGRADTQYF.

The V and J genes are TRBV18 and TRBJ1-4; no clear D gene. The germline V and J ends were trimmed by 6 bases and 0 bases, with 11 bases remaining between them. CDR3 length equals 15 residues. Germline V lookup: CDR1 KGHSH, CDR2 LQKENI. CDR3 residues: CASSLQQATNEKLFF. The CDR3 DNA is TGTGCCAGCTCTCTACAGCAAGCAACTAATGAAAAACTGTTTTTT.

This sequence joins TRBV28 and TRBJ2-7; TRBD2 agrees at 11 bases. Germline assignment: CDR1 MDHEN and CDR2 SYDVKM. Germline trimming cut 3 bases from V and 9 bases from J; bases unmatched to any gene: 10. This CDR3 spans 15 amino acids. The CDR3 bases are TGTGCCAGCAGTTTCAGACTAGCGGGATCAAATGGGCAGTACTTC. It yields the protein CASSFRLAGSNGQYF.

The rearrangement uses TRBV7-9 and TRBJ2-1; D gene uncertain. Germline V gene data show CDR1 as SEHNR and CDR2 as FQNEAQ (reference sequence). This CDR3 has 16 residues. The V end was cut by 3 bases, the J end by 4 bases, with 16 bases between. The CDR3 bases are TGTGCCAGCAGCTTCAGAGGTGCCCCTATTTACAATGAGCAGTTCTTC. It is translated as CASSFRGAPIYNEQFF.

The rearrangement uses TRBV10-1 and TRBJ2-2; 14 bases match TRBD2. There are 18 residues in the CDR3. The germline V gene has CDR1 WNHNN and CDR2 SYGVQD (reference sequence). V shed 7 bases, J shed 4 bases, and the junction held 11 bases outside the gene matches. The chain's CDR3 is CASTPGTSGSRGTGELFF. The CDR3 nucleotides are TGCGCCAGCACCCCCGGGACTAGCGGGAGCCGGGGCACCGGGGAGCTGTTTTTT.

The J gene is TRBJ2-2, the V gene TRBV27, with 8 bases lining up with TRBD1. Trimming at V came to 4 bases and at J to 3 bases, leaving 4 bases not matched to a gene. CDR3 length: 15 amino acids. Germline CDR1 and CDR2: MNHEY and SMNVEV (reference sequence). The CDR3 bases are TGTGCCAGCAGTTCGACAGGGGTATACACCGGGGAGCTGTTTTTT. Its translation is CASSSTGVYTGELFF.